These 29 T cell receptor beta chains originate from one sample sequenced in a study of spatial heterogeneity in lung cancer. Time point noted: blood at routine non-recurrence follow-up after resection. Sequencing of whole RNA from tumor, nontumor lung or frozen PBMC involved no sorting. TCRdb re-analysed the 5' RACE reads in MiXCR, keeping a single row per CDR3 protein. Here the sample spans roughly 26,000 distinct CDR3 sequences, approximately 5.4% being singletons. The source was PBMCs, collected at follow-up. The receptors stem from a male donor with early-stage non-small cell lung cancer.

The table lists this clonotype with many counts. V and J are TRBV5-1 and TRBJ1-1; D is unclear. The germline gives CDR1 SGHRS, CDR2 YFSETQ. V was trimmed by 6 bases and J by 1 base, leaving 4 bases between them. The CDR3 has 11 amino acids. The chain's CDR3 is CASIGNTEAFF. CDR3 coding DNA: TGCGCCAGCATAGGGAACACTGAAGCTTTCTTT.

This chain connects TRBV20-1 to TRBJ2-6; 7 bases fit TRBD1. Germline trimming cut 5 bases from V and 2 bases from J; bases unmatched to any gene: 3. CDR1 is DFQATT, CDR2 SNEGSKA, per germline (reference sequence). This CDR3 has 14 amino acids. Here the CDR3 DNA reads TGCAGTGCTGATACAGGGGCTGGGGCCAACGTCCTGACTTTC. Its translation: CSADTGAGANVLTF.

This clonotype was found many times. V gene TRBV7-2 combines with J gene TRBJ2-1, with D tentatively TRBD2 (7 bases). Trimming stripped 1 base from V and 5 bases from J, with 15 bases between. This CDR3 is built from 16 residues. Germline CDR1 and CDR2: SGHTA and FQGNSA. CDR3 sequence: CASSLVPTGGHNEQFF. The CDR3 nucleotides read TGTGCCAGCAGCTTAGTTCCAACGGGGGGCCACAATGAGCAGTTCTTC.

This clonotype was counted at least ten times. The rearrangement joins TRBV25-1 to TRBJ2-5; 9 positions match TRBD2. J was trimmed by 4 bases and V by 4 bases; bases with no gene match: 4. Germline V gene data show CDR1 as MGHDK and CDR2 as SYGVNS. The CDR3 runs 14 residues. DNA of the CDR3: TGTGCCAGCAGTGGAGCGGGGGGTCGAGAGACCCAGTACTTC. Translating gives CASSGAGGRETQYF.

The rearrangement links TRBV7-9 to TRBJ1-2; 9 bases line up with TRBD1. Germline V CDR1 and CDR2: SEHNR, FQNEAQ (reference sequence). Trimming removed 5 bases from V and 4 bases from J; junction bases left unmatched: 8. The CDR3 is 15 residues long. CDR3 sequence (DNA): TGTGCCAGCAGCAAGAACACAGGGGGCTCCTATGGCTACACCTTC. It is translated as CASSKNTGGSYGYTF.

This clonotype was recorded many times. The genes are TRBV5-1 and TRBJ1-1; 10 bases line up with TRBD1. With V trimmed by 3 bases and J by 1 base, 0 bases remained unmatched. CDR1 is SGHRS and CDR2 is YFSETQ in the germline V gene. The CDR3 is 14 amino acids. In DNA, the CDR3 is TGCGCCAGCAGCTGGGACAGGGGGAACACTGAAGCTTTCTTT. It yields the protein CASSWDRGNTEAFF.

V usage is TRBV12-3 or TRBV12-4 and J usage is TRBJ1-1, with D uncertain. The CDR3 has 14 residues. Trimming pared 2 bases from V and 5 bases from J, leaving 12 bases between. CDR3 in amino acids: CASSLYTGRTEAFF. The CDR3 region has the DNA TGTGCCAGCAGTTTATATACGGGGAGGACTGAAGCTTTCTTT.

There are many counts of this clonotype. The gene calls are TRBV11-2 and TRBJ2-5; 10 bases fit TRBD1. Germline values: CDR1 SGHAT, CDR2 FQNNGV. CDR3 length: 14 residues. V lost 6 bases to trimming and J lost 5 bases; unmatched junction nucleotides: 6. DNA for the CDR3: TGTGCCAGCAGTGACAGGGGGCGGGAGGAGACCCAGTACTTC. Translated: CASSDRGREETQYF.

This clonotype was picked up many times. The CDR3 here is CASSSTGGEAFF. The CDR3 coding sequence is TGTGCCAGCAGCAGCACTGGAGGTGAAGCTTTCTTT. The rearrangement joins TRBV21-1 to TRBJ1-1. TRBV21-1 has pseudogene status. The CDR3 extends over 12 amino acids.

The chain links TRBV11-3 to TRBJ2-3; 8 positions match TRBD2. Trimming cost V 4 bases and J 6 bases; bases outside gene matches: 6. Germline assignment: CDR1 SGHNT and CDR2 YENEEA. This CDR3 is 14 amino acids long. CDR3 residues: CASSSGLARDTQYF. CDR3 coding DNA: TGTGCCAGCAGCTCAGGACTAGCCAGGGATACGCAGTATTTT. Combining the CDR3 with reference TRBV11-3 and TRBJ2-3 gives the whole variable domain EAGVVQSPRYKIIEKKQPVAFWCNPISGHNTLYWYLQNLGQGPELLIRYENEEAVDDSQLPKDRFSAERLKGVDSTLKIQPAELGDSAVYLCASSSGLARDTQYFGPGTRLTVL.

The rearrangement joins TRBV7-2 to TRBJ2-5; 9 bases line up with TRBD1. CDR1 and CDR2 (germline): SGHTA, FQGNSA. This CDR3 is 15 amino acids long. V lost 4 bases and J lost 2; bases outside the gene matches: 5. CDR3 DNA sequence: TGTGCCAGCAGCTACAGGGGGCGGTTGCAAGAGACCCAGTACTTC. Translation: CASSYRGRLQETQYF.

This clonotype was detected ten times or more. The CDR3 DNA sequence: TGCAGCGTACAGACTGGGAAGGAGACCCAGTACTTC. Residues: CSVQTGKETQYF. V usage is TRBV29-1 and J usage is TRBJ2-5; no clear D gene. V lost 6 bases, J lost 5 bases, and 13 bases lay in between. The CDR3 has 12 residues. In germline, CDR1 is SQVTM, CDR2 ANQGSEA.

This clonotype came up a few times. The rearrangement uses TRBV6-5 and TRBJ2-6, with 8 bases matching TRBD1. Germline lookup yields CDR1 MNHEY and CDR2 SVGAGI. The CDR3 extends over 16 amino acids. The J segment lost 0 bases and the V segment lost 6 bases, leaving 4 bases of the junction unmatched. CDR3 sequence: CASRGQARSGANVLTF. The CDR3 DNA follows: TGTGCCAGCAGGGGACAGGCGCGCTCTGGGGCCAACGTCCTGACTTTC.

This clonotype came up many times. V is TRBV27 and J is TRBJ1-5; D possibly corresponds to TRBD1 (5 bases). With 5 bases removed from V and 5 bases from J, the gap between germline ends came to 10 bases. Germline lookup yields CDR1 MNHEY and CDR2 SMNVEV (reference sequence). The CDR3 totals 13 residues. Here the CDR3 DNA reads TGTGCCAGCAGTCGACAGCAGTATCAGCCCCAGCATTTT. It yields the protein CASSRQQYQPQHF.

The DNA of the CDR3 is TGTGCCAGCAGCTTGGGGGCCACGGGGGCCGAGACCCAGTACTTC. Translated: CASSLGATGAETQYF. The chain employs TRBV7-9 and TRBJ2-5; D may be TRBD1 or TRBD2 (6 bases each). The CDR3 sequence is 15 residues long. V was shortened by 3 bases and J by 5 bases, with 16 bases between the two germline ends. Germline V lookup: CDR1 SEHNR, CDR2 FQNEAQ (reference sequence).

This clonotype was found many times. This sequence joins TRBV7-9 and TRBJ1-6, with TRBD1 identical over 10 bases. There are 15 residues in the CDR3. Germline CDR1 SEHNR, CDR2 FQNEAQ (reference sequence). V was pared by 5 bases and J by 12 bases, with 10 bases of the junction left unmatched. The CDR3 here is CASSPPGQGIKPLHF. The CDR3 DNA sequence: TGTGCCAGCAGCCCCCCGGGACAGGGGATTAAACCCCTCCACTTT.

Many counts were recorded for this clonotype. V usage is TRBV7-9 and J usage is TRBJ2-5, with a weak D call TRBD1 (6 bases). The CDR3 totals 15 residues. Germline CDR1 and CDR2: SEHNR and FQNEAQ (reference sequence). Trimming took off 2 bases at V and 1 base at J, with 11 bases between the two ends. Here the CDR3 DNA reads TGTGCCAGCAGCTTATCCGACAGGCTCCAAGAGACCCAGTACTTC. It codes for CASSLSDRLQETQYF.

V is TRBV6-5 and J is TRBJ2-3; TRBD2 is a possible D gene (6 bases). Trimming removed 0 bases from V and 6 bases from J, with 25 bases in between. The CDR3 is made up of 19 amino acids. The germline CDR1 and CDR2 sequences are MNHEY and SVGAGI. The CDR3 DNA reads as TGTGCCAGCAGTTACTCGGGGTTCGCTTCGGGCGGGAAGGTGGATACGCAGTATTTT. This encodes CASSYSGFASGGKVDTQYF.

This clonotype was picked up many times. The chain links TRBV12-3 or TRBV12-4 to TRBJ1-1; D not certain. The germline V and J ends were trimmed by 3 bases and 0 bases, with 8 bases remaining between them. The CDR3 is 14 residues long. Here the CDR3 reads CASSLRAVNTEAFF. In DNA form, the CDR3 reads TGTGCCAGCAGTTTGAGGGCGGTGAACACTGAAGCTTTCTTT.

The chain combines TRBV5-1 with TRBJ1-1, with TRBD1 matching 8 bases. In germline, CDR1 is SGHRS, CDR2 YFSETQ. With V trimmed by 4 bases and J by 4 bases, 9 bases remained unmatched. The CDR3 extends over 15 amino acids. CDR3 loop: CASSAVDRGGTEAFF. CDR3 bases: TGCGCCAGCAGCGCAGTCGACAGGGGAGGCACTGAAGCTTTCTTT.

In nucleotides, the CDR3 is TGTGCCAGCAGACCACAGGGGGTGGAGACCCAGTACTTC. This sequence encodes CASRPQGVETQYF. The chain carries TRBV12-3 or TRBV12-4 and TRBJ2-5; 8 positions match TRBD1. V trimming: 6 bases; J trimming: 5 bases; junction bases outside the gene matches: 5. CDR3 length: 13 residues.

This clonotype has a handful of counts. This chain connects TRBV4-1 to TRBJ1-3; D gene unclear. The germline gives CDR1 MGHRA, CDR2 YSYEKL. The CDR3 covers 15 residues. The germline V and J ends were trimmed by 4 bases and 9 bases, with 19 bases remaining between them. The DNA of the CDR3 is TGCGCCAGCAGCCCCAGGCGAAACTCTGGACCCACCATATATTTT. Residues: CASSPRRNSGPTIYF.

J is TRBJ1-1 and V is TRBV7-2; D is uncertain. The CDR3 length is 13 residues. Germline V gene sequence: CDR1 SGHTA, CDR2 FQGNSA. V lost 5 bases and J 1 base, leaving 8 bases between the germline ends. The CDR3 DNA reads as TGTGCCAGCAGCCAAGACCAGAACACTGAAGCTTTCTTT. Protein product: CASSQDQNTEAFF.

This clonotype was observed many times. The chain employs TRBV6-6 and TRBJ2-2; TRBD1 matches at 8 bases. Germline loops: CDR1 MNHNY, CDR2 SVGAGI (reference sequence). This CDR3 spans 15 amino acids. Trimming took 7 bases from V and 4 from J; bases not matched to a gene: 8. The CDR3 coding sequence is TGTGCCAGCATTCTAGGACAGGGATCCACCGGGGAGCTGTTTTTT. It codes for CASILGQGSTGELFF.

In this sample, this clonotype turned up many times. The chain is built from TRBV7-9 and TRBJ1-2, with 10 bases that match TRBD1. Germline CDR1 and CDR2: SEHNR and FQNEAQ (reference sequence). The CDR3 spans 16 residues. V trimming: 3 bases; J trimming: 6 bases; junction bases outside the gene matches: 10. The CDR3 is CASSFRDRGMLDGYTF. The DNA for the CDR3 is TGTGCCAGCAGCTTCCGGGACAGGGGAATGTTGGATGGCTACACCTTC.

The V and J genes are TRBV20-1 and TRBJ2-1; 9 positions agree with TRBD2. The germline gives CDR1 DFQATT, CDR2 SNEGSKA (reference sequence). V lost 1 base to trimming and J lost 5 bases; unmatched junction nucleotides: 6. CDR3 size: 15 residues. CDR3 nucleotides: TGCAGTGCTAGAGTAGGAGCGGGGGGACACAATGAGCAGTTCTTC. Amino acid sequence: CSARVGAGGHNEQFF.

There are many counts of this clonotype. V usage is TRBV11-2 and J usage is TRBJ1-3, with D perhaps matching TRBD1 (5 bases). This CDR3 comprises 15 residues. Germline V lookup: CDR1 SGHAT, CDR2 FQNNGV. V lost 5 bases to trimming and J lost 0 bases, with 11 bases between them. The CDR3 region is CASSNRQRSGNTIYF. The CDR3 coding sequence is TGTGCCAGCAGCAATCGACAGCGCTCTGGAAACACCATATATTTT.

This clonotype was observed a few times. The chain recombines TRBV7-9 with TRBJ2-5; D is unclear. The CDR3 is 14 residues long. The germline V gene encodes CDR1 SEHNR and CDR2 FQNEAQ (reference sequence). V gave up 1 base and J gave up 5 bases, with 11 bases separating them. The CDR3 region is CASSLEYLLETQYF. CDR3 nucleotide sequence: TGTGCCAGCAGCTTAGAATACTTGTTGGAGACCCAGTACTTC.

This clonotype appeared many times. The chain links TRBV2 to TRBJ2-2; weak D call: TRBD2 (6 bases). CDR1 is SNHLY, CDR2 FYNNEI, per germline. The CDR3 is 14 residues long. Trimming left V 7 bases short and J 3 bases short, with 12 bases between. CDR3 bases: TGTGCCAGCATACGGGAGAGGGACACCGGGGAGCTGTTTTTT. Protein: CASIRERDTGELFF.